Following are 12 T cell receptor beta chains from one sample sequenced in a study of T cell responses to AZD1222 COVID-19 vaccine. The repertoire was sequenced with immunoSEQ multiplex PCR; TCRdb's copy has only in-frame clones and lacks some. The sample comprises about 64,000 clones, around nine tenths of which are singletons, and more than 6% rests with the top ten. Sequences were derived from peripheral blood, sampled 28 days after the second dose of the MenACWY control vaccine. The receptors originated from an adult who received the MenACWY meningococcal vaccine as a control.

Here the CDR3 reads CASSYPSKGFYEQYF. CDR3 nucleotide sequence: TGTGCCAGCAGTTACCCCTCGAAGGGCTTCTACGAGCAGTACTTC. The chain combines TRBV6-2 or TRBV6-3 with TRBJ2-7, with D unclear. V shed 2 bases and J shed 3 bases, with 14 bases lying between them. The CDR3 contains 15 residues. The V gene's germline CDR1 is MNHEY and CDR2 SVGEGT.

The V call is TRBV11-1, the J call TRBJ2-1; perhaps D is TRBD1 or TRBD2 (5 bases each). V was pared by 6 bases and J by 0 bases, with 12 bases between. Germline V gene sequence: CDR1 SGHAT, CDR2 FQDESV (reference sequence). The CDR3 runs to 15 residues. The CDR3: CASSGDGSSYNEQFF. The CDR3, as DNA: TGTGCCAGCAGTGGGGACGGCAGCTCCTACAATGAGCAGTTCTTC.

The V and J genes are TRBV20-1 and TRBJ1-1; possibly TRBD1 for D (6 bases). V lost 3 bases and J lost 2, with 13 bases in between. Germline loops: CDR1 DFQATT, CDR2 SNEGSKA (reference sequence). CDR3 length equals 14 residues. As DNA, the CDR3 is TGCAGTGCTAGTAATTTGGGGGCAAACACTGAAGCTTTCTTT. This codes for CSASNLGANTEAFF.

The chain uses TRBV7-9 and TRBJ1-3; weak D call: TRBD1 (5 bases). The V gene lost 5 bases and the J gene lost 3 bases, with 8 bases spanning the gap. The CDR3 is 13 amino acids. Germline V lookup: CDR1 SEHNR, CDR2 FQNEAQ (reference sequence). The CDR3 sequence: CASSGDLGNTIYF. CDR3 nucleotide sequence: TGTGCCAGCAGCGGGGACCTTGGAAACACCATATATTTT.

The V and J genes are TRBV7-9 and TRBJ1-1, with no clear D. Looked up from germline, CDR1 is SEHNR and CDR2 is FQNEAQ (reference sequence). V was clipped by 5 bases and J by 2 bases, with 15 bases between them. The CDR3 consists of 15 residues. CDR3 DNA sequence: TGTGCCAGCAGCCCACGCGACCTGTCTAACACTGAAGCTTTCTTT. It codes for CASSPRDLSNTEAFF.

This chain joins TRBV27 and TRBJ1-1; D is perhaps TRBD1 (6 bases). This CDR3 is built from 14 residues. Trimming removed 6 bases from V and 2 bases from J, with 13 bases in between. The V gene's germline CDR1 is MNHEY and CDR2 SMNVEV (reference sequence). The CDR3: CASSGNRANTEAFF. The CDR3 region has the DNA TGTGCCAGCAGCGGGAACAGGGCCAACACTGAAGCTTTCTTT.

The rearrangement joins TRBV28 to TRBJ2-2, with 12 nucleotides matching TRBD2. This CDR3 is 16 amino acids long. Germline CDR1 is MDHEN and CDR2 is SYDVKM. V dropped 6 bases and J dropped 8; count of bases not matched to a gene: 10. The CDR3 region has the DNA TGTGCCAGCAGCGACGGACTAGCGGGGACCAGGGGGGAGCTGTTTTTT. Protein: CASSDGLAGTRGELFF.

The gene calls are TRBV6-2 or TRBV6-3 and TRBJ1-5; no firm D call. Germline loops: CDR1 MNHEY, CDR2 SVGEGT. V dropped 4 bases and J dropped 2 bases, with 21 bases sitting between them. The CDR3 has 18 amino acids. CDR3 residues: CASSSDRPSGGGNQPQHF. DNA of the CDR3: TGTGCCAGCAGTTCAGACCGACCTTCGGGCGGAGGCAATCAGCCCCAGCATTTT.

V is TRBV6-5 and J is TRBJ2-6; D ambiguous. The CDR3 covers 15 residues. V was clipped by 4 bases and J by 6 bases, with 13 bases between them. The germline CDR1 and CDR2 sequences are MNHEY and SVGAGI. The CDR3: CASSSPGTMANVLTF. DNA of the CDR3: TGTGCCAGCAGTTCCCCAGGAACCATGGCCAACGTCCTGACTTTC.

The chain couples TRBV2 to TRBJ1-4; D gene ambiguous. The V gene lost 11 bases and the J gene lost 4 bases, with 17 bases spanning the gap. From germline, CDR1 is SNHLY and CDR2 FYNNEI. This CDR3 comprises 14 residues. CDR3 sequence reads: CASRREGVNEKLFF. CDR3 nucleotides: TGTGCCTCCCGGCGGGAGGGAGTTAATGAAAAACTGTTTTTT. Combining the CDR3 with reference TRBV2 and TRBJ1-4 gives the whole variable domain EPEVTQTPSHQVTQMGQEVILRCVPISNHLYFYWYRQILGQKVEFLVSFYNNEISEKSEIFDDQFSVERPDGSNFTLKIRSTKLEDSAMYFCASRREGVNEKLFFGSGTQLSVL.

This rearrangement joins TRBV27 to TRBJ2-3; TRBD2 agrees at 10 bases. The CDR3 is 14 residues long. Germline V CDR1 and CDR2: MNHEY, SMNVEV (reference sequence). V dropped 7 bases and J dropped 6; count of bases not matched to a gene: 7. CDR3 nucleotides: TGTGCCAGCACCAAAGATAGCGGGAGGGATACGCAGTATTTT. This translates into CASTKDSGRDTQYF.

This clone was seen once. V usage is TRBV3-1 (or the pseudogene TRBV3-2) and J usage is TRBJ2-1; D not resolved. The germline CDR1 and CDR2 sequences are LGHDT and YNNKEL (reference sequence). The CDR3 sequence is 14 residues long. Trimming pared 1 base from V and 4 bases from J, leaving 8 bases between. The CDR3 protein is CASSQGGLYNEQFF. CDR3 DNA: TGTGCCAGCAGCCAAGGAGGCCTATACAATGAGCAGTTCTTC.